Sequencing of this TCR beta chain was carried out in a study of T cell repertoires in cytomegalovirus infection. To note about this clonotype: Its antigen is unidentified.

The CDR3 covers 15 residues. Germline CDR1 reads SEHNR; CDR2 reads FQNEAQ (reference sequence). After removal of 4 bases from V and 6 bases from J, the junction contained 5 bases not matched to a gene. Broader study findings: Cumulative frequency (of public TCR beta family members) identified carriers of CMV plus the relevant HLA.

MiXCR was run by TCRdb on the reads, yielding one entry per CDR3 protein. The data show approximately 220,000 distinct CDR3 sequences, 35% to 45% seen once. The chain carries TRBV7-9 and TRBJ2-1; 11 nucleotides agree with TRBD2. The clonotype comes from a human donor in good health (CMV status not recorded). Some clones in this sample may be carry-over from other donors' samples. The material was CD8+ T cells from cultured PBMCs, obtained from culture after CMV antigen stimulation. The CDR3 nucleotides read TGTGCCAGCAGCTATCTAGCGGGGGGAGGCAATGAGCAGTTCTTC. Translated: CASSYLAGGGNEQFF.